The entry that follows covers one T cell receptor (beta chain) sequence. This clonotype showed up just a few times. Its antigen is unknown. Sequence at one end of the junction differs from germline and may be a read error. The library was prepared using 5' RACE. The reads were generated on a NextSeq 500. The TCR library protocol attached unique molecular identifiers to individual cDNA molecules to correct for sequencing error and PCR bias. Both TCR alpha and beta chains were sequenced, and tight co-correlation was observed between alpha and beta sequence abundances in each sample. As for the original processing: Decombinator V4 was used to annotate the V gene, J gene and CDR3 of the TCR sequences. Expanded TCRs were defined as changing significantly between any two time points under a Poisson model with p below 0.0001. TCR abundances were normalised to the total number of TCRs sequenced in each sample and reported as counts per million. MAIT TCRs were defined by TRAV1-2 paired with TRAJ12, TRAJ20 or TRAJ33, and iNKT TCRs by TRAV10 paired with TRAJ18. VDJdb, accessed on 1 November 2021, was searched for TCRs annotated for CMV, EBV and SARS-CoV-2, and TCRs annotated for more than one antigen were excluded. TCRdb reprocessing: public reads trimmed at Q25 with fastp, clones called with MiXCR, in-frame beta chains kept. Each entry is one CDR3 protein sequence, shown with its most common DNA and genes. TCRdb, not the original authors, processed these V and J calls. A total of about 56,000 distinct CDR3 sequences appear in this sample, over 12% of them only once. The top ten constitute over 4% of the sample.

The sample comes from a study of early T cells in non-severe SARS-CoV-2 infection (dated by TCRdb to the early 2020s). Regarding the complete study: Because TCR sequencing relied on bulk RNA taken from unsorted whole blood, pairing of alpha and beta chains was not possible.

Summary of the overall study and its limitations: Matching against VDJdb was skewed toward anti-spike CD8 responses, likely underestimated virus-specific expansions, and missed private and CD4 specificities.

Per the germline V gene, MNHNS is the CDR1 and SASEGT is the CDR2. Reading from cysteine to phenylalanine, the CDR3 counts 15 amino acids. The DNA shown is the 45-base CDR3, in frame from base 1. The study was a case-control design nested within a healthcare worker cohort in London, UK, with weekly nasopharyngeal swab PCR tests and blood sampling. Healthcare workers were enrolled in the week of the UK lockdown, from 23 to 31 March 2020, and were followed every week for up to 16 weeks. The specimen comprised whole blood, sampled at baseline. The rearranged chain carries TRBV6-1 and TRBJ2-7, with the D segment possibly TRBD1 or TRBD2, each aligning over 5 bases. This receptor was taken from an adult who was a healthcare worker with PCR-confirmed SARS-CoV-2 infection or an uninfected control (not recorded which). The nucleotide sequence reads TGTGCCAGCAGTGAAAAGTTGGGTACGGGGCTAAAAGGGTGCTTC. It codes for CASSEKLGTGLKGCF.